These 29 T cell receptor beta chains share one sample of origin, sequenced in a study of blood T cell repertoires in COVID-19. Assay used: immunoSEQ multiplex PCR; TCRdb lists only in-frame clones, some missing. The sample has 110,000 to 150,000 clones, approximately 78% seen once; the top ten hold just over 6%. The specimen was PBMCs or T cells enriched from blood (not recorded which). These receptors all stem from a woman aged 45-65 years who had recovered from COVID-19.

In DNA form, the CDR3 reads TGTGCCAGTAGTATGAGCGGGGACACTGAAGCTTTCTTT. As protein: CASSMSGDTEAFF. The chain is built from TRBV19 and TRBJ1-1; D not resolved. V gave up 3 bases and J gave up 3 bases, with 8 bases separating them. The CDR3 is 13 amino acids. Germline V lookup: CDR1 LNHDA, CDR2 SQIVND (reference sequence).

V and J are TRBV7-2 and TRBJ2-5, with D hard to call. Trimming pared 1 base from V and 5 bases from J, leaving 11 bases between. Germline V CDR1 and CDR2: SGHTA, FQGNSA. There are 14 residues in the CDR3. Here the CDR3 DNA reads TGTGCCAGCAGCTTAGTTGCGATCGGGGAGACCCAGTACTTC. Its translation: CASSLVAIGETQYF.

V usage is TRBV5-1 and J usage is TRBJ1-3, with D unresolved. Germline assignment: CDR1 SGHRS and CDR2 YFSETQ. The CDR3 contains 16 residues. V was trimmed by 4 bases and J by 0 bases, leaving 14 bases between them. CDR3 sequence: CASSIATLVSGNTIYF. The DNA of the CDR3 is TGCGCCAGCAGCATAGCGACCCTTGTCTCTGGAAACACCATATATTTT.

The chain employs TRBV7-8 and TRBJ1-4; 7 positions agree with TRBD1. The germline CDR1 and CDR2 sequences are SGHVS and FQNEAQ. CDR3 size: 15 residues. With V trimmed by 4 bases and J by 7 bases, 9 bases remained unmatched. For the CDR3, the DNA is TGTGCCAGCAGCTCAATGACAGGGCGGGGTGAAAAACTGTTTTTT. Its protein is CASSSMTGRGEKLFF.

Here the CDR3 reads CASSRRGGAGGVDEQFF. CDR3 DNA: TGTGCCAGCAGCCGGAGAGGTGGCGCGGGGGGGGTAGATGAGCAGTTCTTC. This chain joins TRBV7-6 and TRBJ2-1; 9 bases are shared with TRBD2. The V segment lost 5 bases and the J segment 8 bases; nucleotides outside the gene matches: 16. CDR3 size: 17 residues. Germline V CDR1 and CDR2: SGHVS, FNYEAQ.

The rearrangement links TRBV21-1 to TRBJ2-7; TRBD1 is the table's D call, not checked against the DNA. TRBV21-1 is annotated as a pseudogene. The CDR3 is 15 residues long. The CDR3: CASSKLRSIPYEQYF. CDR3 nucleotides: TGTGCCAGCAGCAAACTTCGCAGTATTCCCTACGAGCAGTACTTC.

The rearrangement links TRBV5-1 to TRBJ2-2, with D possibly being TRBD1 (6 bases). V lost 6 bases and J 1 base, leaving 16 bases between the germline ends. The CDR3 is 16 amino acids. The germline gives CDR1 SGHRS, CDR2 YFSETQ. The CDR3 nucleotides read TGCGCCAGCAAAGAAGCCAGGGACAAGAACACCGGGGAGCTGTTTTTT. This encodes CASKEARDKNTGELFF.

The chain combines TRBV9 with TRBJ1-4; 7 bases are shared with TRBD1. Germline assignment: CDR1 SGDLS and CDR2 YYNGEE. This CDR3 has 16 amino acids. Trimming took 0 bases from V and 7 from J; bases not matched to a gene: 9. CDR3 sequence reads: CASSVERGHGTEKLFF. In DNA form, the CDR3 reads TGTGCCAGCAGCGTAGAGAGGGGGCACGGTACTGAAAAACTGTTTTTT.

The CDR3 nucleotides read TGCGCCAGCAGCTTCTTCGGACAGGAATTGAACACTGAAGCTTTCTTT. Protein: CASSFFGQELNTEAFF. V gene TRBV5-1 combines with J gene TRBJ1-1, with 7 bases aligning to TRBD1. This CDR3 region has 16 residues. V lost 2 bases and J lost 0; bases outside the gene matches: 7. The germline gives CDR1 SGHRS, CDR2 YFSETQ.

The rearrangement joins TRBV18 to TRBJ1-1; 7 nucleotides line up with TRBD1. The CDR3 is 14 residues long. In germline, CDR1 is KGHSH, CDR2 LQKENI. Germline trimming cut 5 bases from V and 3 bases from J; bases unmatched to any gene: 6. The CDR3 spells CASSAQGQDTEAFF. Here the CDR3 DNA reads TGTGCCAGCTCAGCACAGGGGCAAGACACTGAAGCTTTCTTT.

The chain is built from TRBV7-3 and TRBJ2-2, with D possibly TRBD1 on 6 matching bases. Deletions cut 5 bases from V and 7 bases from J, with 11 bases between. This CDR3 is 13 amino acids long. Germline V gene sequence: CDR1 SGHTA, CDR2 FQGTGA. Here the CDR3 DNA reads TGTGCCAGCAGCCAAGGGACAAACGGGGAGCTGTTTTTT. This gives the protein CASSQGTNGELFF.

The CDR3 region has the DNA TGTGCCAGCAGCCCGCCGCCGGGACAGCCAAACACCGGGGAGCTGTTTTTT. Amino acid sequence: CASSPPPGQPNTGELFF. The gene calls are TRBV14 and TRBJ2-2; 7 positions agree with TRBD1. CDR1 is SGHDN and CDR2 is FVKESK in the germline V gene. The CDR3 contains 17 residues. The junction had 10 bases not matched to a gene; V was cut back by 4 bases and J by 2 bases.

The V gene is TRBV6-6, the J gene TRBJ2-1; tentatively, D is TRBD1 (6 bases). Germline CDR1 and CDR2: MNHNY and SVGAGI (reference sequence). V was pared by 6 bases and J by 4 bases, with 19 bases between. There are 16 residues in the CDR3. CDR3 in amino acids: CASSRSGTTTYNEQFF. CDR3 sequence (DNA): TGTGCCAGCAGCCGATCCGGGACAACTACTTACAATGAGCAGTTCTTC.

This clone has just one count. The rearrangement joins TRBV28 to TRBJ2-7, with TRBD2 as a possible D gene (5 bases). Between the trimmed V and J ends, which lost 7 bases and 7 bases, there was a span of 17 bases. The CDR3 spans 13 residues. Per the germline V gene, CDR1 is MDHEN and CDR2 is SYDVKM. CDR3 protein: CASTNGPTGEQYF. CDR3 nucleotide sequence: TGTGCCAGCACAAATGGCCCGACGGGGGAGCAGTACTTC.

This sequence joins TRBV18 and TRBJ1-2; D call uncertain. The CDR3 totals 16 residues. Deletions cut 2 bases from V and 4 bases from J, with 17 bases between. Germline CDR1 reads KGHSH; CDR2 reads LQKENI. The CDR3 loop is CASSPSQQAATYGYTF. In DNA form, the CDR3 reads TGTGCCAGCTCACCATCACAGCAAGCCGCAACCTATGGCTACACCTTC. The full variable domain, rest sourced from reference TRBV18 and TRBJ1-2, is NAGVMQNPRHLVRRRGQEARLRCSPMKGHSHVYWYRQLPEEGLKFMVYLQKENIIDESGMPKERFSAEFPKEGPSILRIQQVVRGDSAAYFCASSPSQQAATYGYTFGSGTRLTVV.

This chain uses TRBV18 with TRBJ2-3; a weak D match, TRBD1 (6 bases). Germline V gives CDR1 KGHSH, CDR2 LQKENI. The CDR3 covers 18 residues. Trimming took off 4 bases at V and 0 bases at J, with 20 bases between the two ends. Here the CDR3 DNA reads TGTGCCAGCTCACGACCGAGGACAGATCCACGAAGCACAGATACGCAGTATTTT. It specifies CASSRPRTDPRSTDTQYF.

The genes are TRBV30 and TRBJ1-2, with D unclear. Deletions cut 5 bases from V and 8 bases from J, with 12 bases between. This CDR3 contains 11 residues. From germline, CDR1 is GTSNPN and CDR2 SVGIG (reference sequence). The CDR3 region is CAWRWPGGYTF. CDR3 nucleotides: TGTGCCTGGCGCTGGCCAGGCGGCTACACCTTC.

The chain couples TRBV30 to TRBJ1-2, with 8 bases fitting TRBD1. The CDR3 has 18 residues. J was trimmed by 4 bases and V by 1 base; bases with no gene match: 17. CDR1 and CDR2 (germline): GTSNPN, SVGIG (reference sequence). CDR3 DNA sequence: TGTGCCTGGAGTGGGTTCGGGCAGGGGGCTATCCTTCTCTATGGCTACACCTTC. Translated: CAWSGFGQGAILLYGYTF.

This chain connects TRBV5-6 to TRBJ1-2; 8 bases line up with TRBD1. The CDR3 loop spans 15 amino acids. The J segment lost 2 bases and the V segment lost 3 bases, leaving 6 bases of the junction unmatched. Germline CDR1 is SGHDT and CDR2 is YYEEEE. The CDR3 sequence is CASSSSGGFNYGYTF. DNA for the CDR3: TGTGCCAGCAGCTCTTCAGGGGGCTTCAACTATGGCTACACCTTC.

This sequence joins TRBV6-6 and TRBJ2-7, with 9 bases lining up with TRBD2. Germline-derived CDR1 and CDR2 are MNHNY and SVGAGI (reference sequence). After removal of 2 bases from V and 7 bases from J, the junction contained 12 bases not matched to a gene. The CDR3 is 16 residues long. The CDR3 nucleotides are TGTGCCAGCAGTTACCACGGCGGCGGGGGGGCGAGGGAGCAGTACTTC. This encodes CASSYHGGGGAREQYF.

The chain is built from TRBV28 and TRBJ1-2; maybe TRBD1 (5 bases). V shed 5 bases and J shed 4 bases, with 14 bases lying between them. This CDR3 has 14 residues. From germline, CDR1 is MDHEN and CDR2 SYDVKM. DNA for the CDR3: TGTGCCAGCAGTCCGCCGGCGGGGCTCTATGGCTACACCTTC. Residues: CASSPPAGLYGYTF.

CDR3 coding DNA: TGTGCCAGCAGCCAGATGGAGGAGACCCAGTACTTC. It translates to CASSQMEETQYF. The rearrangement links TRBV14 to TRBJ2-5; D is undetermined. This CDR3 comprises 12 residues. Trimming removed 3 bases from V and 5 bases from J, with 7 bases in between. Germline CDR1 SGHDN, CDR2 FVKESK. Full variable domain (rest looked up from reference TRBV14 and TRBJ2-5): EAGVTQFPSHSVIEKGQTVTLRCDPISGHDNLYWYRRVMGKEIKFLLHFVKESKQDESGMPNNRFLAERTGGTYSTLKVQPAELEDSGVYFCASSQMEETQYFGPGTRLLVL.

The chain couples TRBV24-1 to TRBJ2-2, with D perhaps TRBD1 (5 bases). The CDR3 runs 16 residues. CDR1 and CDR2 (germline): KGHDR, SFDVKD. V dropped 0 bases and J dropped 2 bases, with 9 bases sitting between them. CDR3 region: CATSDLTGTNTGELFF. The DNA for the CDR3 is TGTGCCACCAGTGATTTGACAGGAACTAACACCGGGGAGCTGTTTTTT.

The gene calls are TRBV28 and TRBJ1-4; 7 bases match TRBD1. Germline assignment: CDR1 MDHEN and CDR2 SYDVKM. This CDR3 comprises 15 residues. Trimming at V came to 5 bases and at J to 7 bases, leaving 10 bases not matched to a gene. For the CDR3, the DNA is TGTGCCAGCAGTACCCAGGAGGGGGCTAGTGAAAAACTGTTTTTT. Encoded protein: CASSTQEGASEKLFF.

This clone occurred a few times. The chain employs TRBV5-6 and TRBJ1-2, with 7 bases aligning to TRBD1. The V and J ends lost 4 bases and 6 bases, in that order; junction bases with no gene match: 15. The length of the CDR3 is 16 residues. CDR1 SGHDT and CDR2 YYEEEE come from the germline V gene. CDR3: CASSTLTGRISHGYTF. Written as DNA, the CDR3 is TGTGCCAGCAGCACCTTGACAGGGCGCATCTCCCATGGCTACACCTTC. The entire variable domain, with the rest obtained from reference TRBV5-6 and TRBJ1-2, is as follows: DAGVTQSPTHLIKTRGQQVTLRCSPKSGHDTVSWYQQALGQGPQFIFQYYEEEERQRGNFPDRFSGHQFPNYSSELNVNALLLGDSALYLCASSTLTGRISHGYTFGSGTRLTVV.

This clone is a singleton in its sample. The chain couples TRBV5-1 to TRBJ1-6; 7 positions match TRBD1. The CDR3 loop spans 13 amino acids. With V trimmed by 8 bases and J by 9 bases, 8 bases remained unmatched. Germline CDR1 reads SGHRS; CDR2 reads YFSETQ. The DNA of the CDR3 is TGCGCCAGTACACAGGGGTTTGGTTCACCCCTCCACTTT. Its protein product is CASTQGFGSPLHF.

This clone was seen a single time. This chain joins TRBV11-2 and TRBJ1-2, with D possibly TRBD1 on 5 matching bases. The CDR3 consists of 15 residues. Germline loops: CDR1 SGHAT, CDR2 FQNNGV. V gave up 0 bases and J gave up 4 bases, with 12 bases separating them. CDR3 protein: CASSLDRAPFYGYTF. In DNA form, the CDR3 reads TGTGCCAGCAGCTTAGACAGGGCCCCCTTCTATGGCTACACCTTC.

This clone came up once. The chain employs TRBV5-1 and TRBJ1-5; D perhaps matches TRBD1 (6 bases). The germline V and J ends were trimmed by 4 bases and 4 bases, with 12 bases remaining between them. The CDR3 sequence is 14 residues long. The germline gives CDR1 SGHRS, CDR2 YFSETQ. The CDR3 sequence is CASSPQGRNQPQHF. The CDR3 region has the DNA TGCGCCAGCAGCCCCCAGGGGCGAAATCAGCCCCAGCATTTT.

V usage is TRBV5-1 and J usage is TRBJ1-3; D unclear. CDR3 length: 13 amino acids. Looked up from germline, CDR1 is SGHRS and CDR2 is YFSETQ. V was trimmed by 1 base and J by 4 bases, leaving 6 bases between them. The CDR3 coding sequence is TGCGCCAGCAGCTTGTCGGAGGGAAACACCATATATTTT. Translated, it gives CASSLSEGNTIYF.